The 14 T cell receptor beta chains in this list originate from one sample, sequenced in a study of Ad26.COV2.S vaccination and SARS-CoV-2 variants. Measured with immunoSEQ multiplex PCR; TCRdb has only the in-frame clones, and not every one. The sample includes hundreds of thousands of clones, about 89% seen only once; the top ten take approximately 3.3%. Treatment noted: about 20 received Ad26.COV2.S at low or high dose, single or two shots; a few received placebo; per-sample allocation not given. Day 63 after the first injection of vaccine or placebo was the sampling time. This specimen consisted of peripheral blood, obtained in a trial of Ad26.COV2.S vaccine versus placebo. Source of these receptors: a person between 18 and 65 years old who received the Ad26.COV2.S COVID-19 vaccine or a placebo.

In regard to this clone: Different DNA sequences within this sample yield the same CDR3. V and J are TRBV5-1 and TRBJ1-4; D uncertain. There are 14 residues in the CDR3. V was trimmed by 4 bases and J by 0 bases, leaving 7 bases between them. Germline CDR1 and CDR2: SGHRS and YFSETQ. CDR3 residues: CASSLVPTNEKLFF. The DNA of the CDR3 is TGCGCCAGCAGCCTGGTCCCAACTAATGAAAAACTGTTTTTT.

This clone was observed once. J is TRBJ2-6 and V is TRBV30; 9 bases are a match to TRBD1. V lost 2 bases and J lost 3; bases outside the gene matches: 8. CDR1 and CDR2 (germline): GTSNPN, SVGIG (reference sequence). The CDR3 consists of 17 residues. CDR3 bases: TGTGCCTGGAGTAACAGGGGGCATTTGTTTGGGGCCAACGTCCTGACTTTC. It yields the protein CAWSNRGHLFGANVLTF.

The chain combines TRBV14 with TRBJ2-7; D remains unclear. There are 14 residues in the CDR3. Germline values: CDR1 SGHDN, CDR2 FVKESK. Trimming stripped 4 bases from V and 3 bases from J, with 13 bases between. CDR3 residues: CASSRSLRFYEQYF. CDR3 nucleotides: TGTGCCAGCAGCCGGTCGCTCAGATTCTACGAGCAGTACTTC.

This clone has only one observation. This chain uses TRBV6-4 with TRBJ1-2; 12 bases are a match to TRBD1. The CDR3 is made up of 14 amino acids. Germline-derived CDR1 and CDR2 are MRHNA and SNTAGT. Trimming cost V 4 bases and J 11 bases; bases outside gene matches: 8. This CDR3 is CASSASGTGGGYTF. The CDR3, as DNA: TGTGCCAGCAGTGCCTCCGGGACAGGGGGCGGGTACACCTTC.

The CDR3 bases are TGTGCCAGCACCACCGCCCCAGGGGGTGGCTACACCTTC. It translates to CASTTAPGGGYTF. The chain joins TRBV7-9 to TRBJ1-2; 7 positions agree with TRBD1. The CDR3 has 13 amino acids. The junction had 9 bases not matched to a gene; V was cut back by 7 bases and J by 7 bases. In germline, CDR1 is SEHNR, CDR2 FQNEAQ (reference sequence).

The rearrangement joins TRBV11-2 to TRBJ2-7; 9 nucleotides agree with TRBD1. The CDR3 loop spans 14 amino acids. Germline V CDR1 and CDR2: SGHAT, FQNNGV. The V and J ends lost 3 bases and 5 bases, in that order; junction bases with no gene match: 5. Here the CDR3 reads CASSLGRDRDEQYF. In DNA, the CDR3 is TGTGCCAGCAGCTTGGGGAGGGACAGGGACGAGCAGTACTTC.

V and J are TRBV2 and TRBJ2-7; a possible D gene is TRBD2 (6 bases). Trimming removed 2 bases at V and 2 bases at J, with 13 bases between. The CDR3 runs to 15 residues. CDR1 and CDR2 from the germline V gene are SNHLY and FYNNEI. CDR3 nucleotides: TGTGCCAGCAGTGAACAGTCTAGCGTAACCTACGAGCAGTACTTC. As protein: CASSEQSSVTYEQYF.

This CDR3 reads CASSLGTGYTEAFF. CDR3 nucleotides: TGTGCCAGCAGCTTGGGGACAGGGTACACTGAAGCTTTCTTT. This chain connects TRBV5-6 to TRBJ1-1; 8 bases map to TRBD1. CDR3 length: 14 amino acids. Germline V gene sequence: CDR1 SGHDT, CDR2 YYEEEE. The junction had 1 base not matched to a gene; V was cut back by 0 bases and J by 3 bases.

The chain combines TRBV2 with TRBJ2-5, with 9 positions matching TRBD1. This CDR3 contains 14 residues. CDR1 and CDR2 from the germline V gene are SNHLY and FYNNEI. J lost 2 bases, V lost 5 bases, and 3 bases had no gene match. CDR3 in DNA: TGTGCCAGCAGTACCGGACAGGGGCAAGAGACCCAGTACTTC. This gives the protein CASSTGQGQETQYF.

The genes are TRBV4-2 and TRBJ1-1, with D perhaps TRBD1 (6 bases). CDR3 length: 16 amino acids. Germline CDR1 is LGHNA and CDR2 is YNFKEQ. V lost 2 bases and J 2 bases, leaving 15 bases between the germline ends. The CDR3, as DNA: TGTGCCAGCAGCCAACGGCCAGGGGAAGGAAACACTGAAGCTTTCTTT. Translating gives CASSQRPGEGNTEAFF.

The genes are TRBV19 and TRBJ1-2; TRBD1 matches at 7 bases. J gave up 4 bases and V 1 base, and 9 bases lay outside the gene matches. Germline lookup yields CDR1 LNHDA and CDR2 SQIVND (reference sequence). The CDR3 extends over 16 amino acids. The CDR3 region has the DNA TGTGCCAGTAGTATAGCCGCAGGACAGGCCTTCTATGGCTACACCTTC. Residues: CASSIAAGQAFYGYTF.

The genes are TRBV2 and TRBJ1-2, with unresolved D. V was cut by 3 bases and J by 4 bases, with 9 bases left in between. This CDR3 is 13 amino acids long. CDR1 SNHLY and CDR2 FYNNEI come from the germline V gene. The CDR3: CASSDRVGYGYTF. Here the CDR3 DNA reads TGTGCCAGCAGTGACCGGGTTGGCTATGGCTACACCTTC.

The V and J genes are TRBV4-1 and TRBJ2-5; tentatively, D is TRBD2 (6 bases). V was trimmed by 5 bases and J by 2 bases, leaving 15 bases between them. Germline V gene sequence: CDR1 MGHRA, CDR2 YSYEKL. The CDR3 is 15 amino acids. DNA of the CDR3: TGCGCCAGCAGCTCTAAGGTTCTAGCGCAAGAGACCCAGTACTTC. Amino acid sequence: CASSSKVLAQETQYF.

The chain uses TRBV20-1 and TRBJ2-1, with D possibly being TRBD2 (6 bases). V was cut by 5 bases and J by 15 bases, with 17 bases left in between. Germline CDR1 reads DFQATT; CDR2 reads SNEGSKA (reference sequence). The CDR3 contains 11 residues. The CDR3 coding sequence is TGCAGTGCTCGGATTGGGGAGGAGAGGTTCTTC. Protein: CSARIGEERFF.